This T cell receptor beta chain was sequenced in a study of T cell changes during pregnancy in multiple sclerosis. Sequencing used immunoSEQ multiplex PCR; TCRdb keeps in-frame clones, though not all of them. The sample lists about 42,000 clones, under 90% seen once, with about 0.64% in the top ten. CDR3 length equals 15 residues. Trimming shortened V by 5 bases and J by 8 bases, and 21 bases separated the two germline ends. Germline V gene data show CDR1 as MNHEY and CDR2 as SMNVEV (reference sequence). Source: CD4+ T cells from peripheral blood mononuclear cells, taken before pregnancy. This chain links TRBV27 with TRBJ1-2, with a tentative D call TRBD1 (5 bases). This sequence was found in a female donor with multiple sclerosis, enrolled in a pregnancy study. The CDR3, as DNA: TGTGCCAGCAGTGCCCAAGACAGAAAGGGCTCCGGCTACACCTTC. Translation: CASSAQDRKGSGYTF.